Here is one TCR beta chain with its context. V lost 2 bases, J lost 5 bases, and 16 bases lay in between. The CDR3 sequence is 16 residues long. The germline V gene encodes CDR1 MNHEY and CDR2 SMNVEV (reference sequence). Participant reports of clinical history set cohort assignment. In Cohort 3, a recovered donor had either two negative PCRs, clearance, or symptom resolution. Authors' data handling: Amplification of reference gene primers was used by the study to estimate nucleated cell counts. Profiled with immunoSEQ multiplex PCR; TCRdb holds only in-frame clones, not every one. Clonal size and the V and J genes are those of that table, whereas D and trimming came from the DNA. The top ten hold under 2.5% of the sample, which has about 310,000 clones, approximately 85% seen once. The entry originates in a study of blood T cell repertoires in COVID-19.

The specimen sequenced was PBMCs or T cells enriched from blood (not recorded which). The chain couples TRBV27 to TRBJ1-5; D is unclear. The receptor was isolated from a man aged 25-40 years who had recovered from COVID-19. CDR3 residues: CASSLGAAAAYQPQHF. DNA for the CDR3: TGTGCCAGCAGTTTAGGTGCTGCGGCAGCCTATCAGCCCCAGCATTTT.